These 6 T cell receptor beta chains originate from one sample sequenced in a study of T cells in narcolepsy. The assay was immunoSEQ multiplex PCR, and TCRdb's table has in-frame clones only and misses some. The data contain some 24,000 clones, more than 80% of them singletons. Sequencing used CD45RA- memory CD4+ T cells from PBMCs. These receptors were taken from a human donor with narcolepsy.

The chain links TRBV7-2 to TRBJ1-5, with 9 bases that match TRBD1. Germline assignment: CDR1 SGHTA and CDR2 FQGNSA. The junction had 2 bases not matched to a gene; V was cut back by 2 bases and J by 6 bases. The CDR3 has 14 amino acids. CDR3 bases: TGTGCCAGCAGCTTAACAGGGGGCGGTCAGCCCCAGCATTTT. This encodes CASSLTGGGQPQHF. The complete variable domain, with remaining parts taken from reference TRBV7-2 and TRBJ1-5, reads GAGVSQSPSNKVTEKGKDVELRCDPISGHTALYWYRQSLGQGLEFLIYFQGNSAPDKSGLPSDRFSAERTGGSVSTLTIQRTQQEDSAVYLCASSLTGGGQPQHFGDGTRLSIL.

This clone was recorded only once. This chain uses TRBV7-9 with TRBJ1-1, with D possibly matching TRBD1 (5 bases). Trimming removed 5 bases from V and 5 bases from J, with 12 bases in between. From germline, CDR1 is SEHNR and CDR2 FQNEAQ (reference sequence). The CDR3 is 13 amino acids. The CDR3 protein is CASSPRGDTEAFF. The CDR3 DNA sequence: TGTGCCAGCAGCCCCCGGGGGGATACTGAAGCTTTCTTT.

The J gene is TRBJ1-5, the V gene TRBV5-8, with 7 bases aligning to TRBD1. CDR1 SGHTS and CDR2 YDEGEE come from the germline V gene. J gave up 3 bases and V 1 base, and 7 bases lay outside the gene matches. The CDR3 is 16 residues long. The CDR3 reads CASSLWSGGSNQPQHF. For the CDR3, the DNA is TGTGCCAGCAGCTTGTGGTCAGGGGGTTCCAATCAGCCCCAGCATTTT.

The chain joins TRBV6-1 to TRBJ1-1; TRBD1 matches 7 bases. J gave up 4 bases and V 6 bases, and 5 bases lay outside the gene matches. This CDR3 has 13 amino acids. From germline, CDR1 is MNHNS and CDR2 SASEGT. Here the CDR3 DNA reads TGTGCCAGCAGGCTTCAGGGGGGCACTGAAGCTTTCTTT. As protein: CASRLQGGTEAFF.

This rearrangement joins TRBV7-2 to TRBJ2-3, with TRBD2 matching over 7 bases. This CDR3 is built from 16 residues. J lost 6 bases, V lost 1 base, and 10 bases had no gene match. Germline CDR1 and CDR2: SGHTA and FQGNSA. CDR3 sequence: CASSLEASGWADTQYF. Here the CDR3 DNA reads TGTGCCAGCAGCTTAGAGGCTAGCGGTTGGGCGGATACGCAGTATTTT.

On this clone itself: A junction boundary mismatches the germline segment, possibly from a read error. This chain joins TRBV11-2 and TRBJ1-4; 8 bases agree with TRBD1. The CDR3 extends over 14 amino acids. Germline V gene lookup returns CDR1 SGHAT and CDR2 FQNNGV. This chain's CDR3 is CASSLVGGQGPLLF. CDR3 nucleotides: TGTGCCAGCAGCTTAGTCGGTGGACAGGGCCCCTTACTTTTT.